The 10 T cell receptor beta chains below come from one sample, sequenced in a study of OX40 agonist ivuxolimab in advanced cancers. Profiled with immunoSEQ multiplex PCR; TCRdb holds only in-frame clones, not every one. This table holds approximately 66,000 clones, 88% found once. The sample was CD4+ or CD8+ T cells sorted from blood, taken in a trial of the OX40 agonist ivuxolimab. The receptors were gathered from an adult with an advanced solid tumor such as melanoma, head and neck, liver or kidney cancer.

This chain links TRBV27 with TRBJ2-2; tentative D call: TRBD2 (5 bases). The length of the CDR3 is 14 residues. Germline V gene lookup returns CDR1 MNHEY and CDR2 SMNVEV (reference sequence). V was cut by 8 bases and J by 1 base, with 11 bases left in between. CDR3 residues: CASSDSLNTGELFF. CDR3 in DNA: TGTGCCAGCTCGGACTCCTTGAACACCGGGGAGCTGTTTTTT.

This chain uses TRBV21-1 with TRBJ1-5. TRBV21-1 is designated a pseudogene. The CDR3 has 14 amino acids. CDR3 sequence reads: CARTMFRGDQPQHF. The CDR3 DNA follows: TGTGCCAGAACTATGTTTAGGGGAGATCAGCCCCAGCATTTT.

The chain uses TRBV5-1 and TRBJ2-7; 8 positions agree with TRBD2. This CDR3 is built from 16 residues. V lost 3 bases, J lost 4 bases, and 12 bases stayed unmatched. The germline CDR1 and CDR2 sequences are SGHRS and YFSETQ. CDR3 coding DNA: TGCGCCAGCAGCTCCTCTCCGGGACTAGGTGAATACGAGCAGTACTTC. Translation gives CASSSSPGLGEYEQYF.

This clone was counted a single time. The rearrangement uses TRBV7-2 and TRBJ2-1, with 7 bases that match TRBD2. The V gene's germline CDR1 is SGHTA and CDR2 FQGNSA. The CDR3 is 14 amino acids. V gave up 8 bases and J gave up 5 bases; unmatched junction bases: 9. In DNA, the CDR3 is TGTGCCAGCTCTGGGGGAGGGTCTGACAATGAGCAGTTCTTC. This gives the protein CASSGGGSDNEQFF. Filled out from reference TRBV7-2 and TRBJ2-1, the complete variable domain reads GAGVSQSPSNKVTEKGKDVELRCDPISGHTALYWYRQSLGQGLEFLIYFQGNSAPDKSGLPSDRFSAERTGGSVSTLTIQRTQQEDSAVYLCASSGGGSDNEQFFGPGTRLTVL.

This clone was seen just once. This rearrangement joins TRBV5-1 to TRBJ1-2; 8 bases fit TRBD1. The CDR3 consists of 13 residues. Germline V lookup: CDR1 SGHRS, CDR2 YFSETQ. Trimming took 0 bases from V and 7 from J; bases not matched to a gene: 2. CDR3 sequence (DNA): TGCGCCAGCAGCTTGGAGACAGGGGCTGGCTACACCTTC. It is translated as CASSLETGAGYTF.

Note on this clone: A read error may produce the germline difference seen at one junction end. The genes are TRBV6-6 and TRBJ2-3; D unresolved. This CDR3 region has 14 residues. The germline V gene has CDR1 MNHNY and CDR2 SVGAGI (reference sequence). CDR3 sequence: CASSYSPGTDTQYF. The DNA of the CDR3 is TGTGCCAGCAGCTACTCTCCCGGTACAGATACGCAGTATTTT.

The rearrangement uses TRBV10-2 and TRBJ2-4; 11 nucleotides agree with TRBD1. Germline values: CDR1 WSHSY, CDR2 SAAADI. J gave up 7 bases and V 10 bases, and 6 bases lay outside the gene matches. The CDR3 contains 13 residues. The CDR3 region has the DNA TGCGCCACCCGGACAGGGGGCTCGAACATTCAGTACTTC. Amino acid sequence: CATRTGGSNIQYF.

The chain's CDR3 is CAWRRPTTYNEQFF. The CDR3 DNA follows: TGTGCCTGGAGGAGACCTACTACCTACAATGAGCAGTTCTTC. The chain recombines TRBV30 with TRBJ2-1, with unresolved D. CDR1 and CDR2 (germline): GTSNPN, SVGIG (reference sequence). This CDR3 spans 14 amino acids. V was trimmed by 3 bases and J by 2 bases, leaving 11 bases between them.

J is TRBJ1-1 and V is TRBV2; a possible D gene is TRBD1 (5 bases). Germline V gene data show CDR1 as SNHLY and CDR2 as FYNNEI. V lost 8 bases and J lost 11, with 12 bases in between. The CDR3 loop spans 10 amino acids. Written as DNA, the CDR3 is TGTGCCAGCGTTCGGGGGACGGCTTTCTTT. The encoded protein is CASVRGTAFF.

This clone was recorded only once. The chain carries TRBV19 and TRBJ2-2; 8 bases are a match to TRBD1. V trimming: 1 base; J trimming: 3 bases; junction bases outside the gene matches: 4. This CDR3 has 16 amino acids. The germline V gene encodes CDR1 LNHDA and CDR2 SQIVND (reference sequence). CDR3 DNA: TGTGCCAGTAGTATAGCGCCAGGGGGCTACACCGGGGAGCTGTTTTTT. Its translation is CASSIAPGGYTGELFF.